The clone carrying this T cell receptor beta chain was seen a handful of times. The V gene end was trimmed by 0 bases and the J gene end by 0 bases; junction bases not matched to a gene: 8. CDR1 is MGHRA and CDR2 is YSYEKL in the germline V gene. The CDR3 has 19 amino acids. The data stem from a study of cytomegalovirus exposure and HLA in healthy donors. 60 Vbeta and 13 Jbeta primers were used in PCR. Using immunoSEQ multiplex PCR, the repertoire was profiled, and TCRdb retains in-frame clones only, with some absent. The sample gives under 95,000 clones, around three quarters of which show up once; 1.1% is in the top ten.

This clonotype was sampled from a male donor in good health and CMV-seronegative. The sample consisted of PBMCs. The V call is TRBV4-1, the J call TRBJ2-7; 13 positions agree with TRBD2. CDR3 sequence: CASSQEQRLAGGSSYEQYF. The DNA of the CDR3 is TGCGCCAGCAGCCAAGAACAGCGACTAGCGGGAGGCAGCTCCTACGAGCAGTACTTC.